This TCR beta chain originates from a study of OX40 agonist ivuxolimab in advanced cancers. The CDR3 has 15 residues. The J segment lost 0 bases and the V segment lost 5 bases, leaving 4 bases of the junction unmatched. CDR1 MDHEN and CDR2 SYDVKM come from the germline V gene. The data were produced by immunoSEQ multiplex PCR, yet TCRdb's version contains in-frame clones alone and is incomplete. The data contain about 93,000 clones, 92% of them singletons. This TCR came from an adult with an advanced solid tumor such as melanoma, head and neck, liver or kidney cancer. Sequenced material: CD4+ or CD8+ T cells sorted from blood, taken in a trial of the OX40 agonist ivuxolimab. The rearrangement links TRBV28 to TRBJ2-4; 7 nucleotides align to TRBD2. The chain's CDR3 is CASSGGRGAKNIQYF. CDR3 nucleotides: TGTGCCAGCAGTGGGGGGAGGGGAGCCAAAAACATTCAGTACTTC.